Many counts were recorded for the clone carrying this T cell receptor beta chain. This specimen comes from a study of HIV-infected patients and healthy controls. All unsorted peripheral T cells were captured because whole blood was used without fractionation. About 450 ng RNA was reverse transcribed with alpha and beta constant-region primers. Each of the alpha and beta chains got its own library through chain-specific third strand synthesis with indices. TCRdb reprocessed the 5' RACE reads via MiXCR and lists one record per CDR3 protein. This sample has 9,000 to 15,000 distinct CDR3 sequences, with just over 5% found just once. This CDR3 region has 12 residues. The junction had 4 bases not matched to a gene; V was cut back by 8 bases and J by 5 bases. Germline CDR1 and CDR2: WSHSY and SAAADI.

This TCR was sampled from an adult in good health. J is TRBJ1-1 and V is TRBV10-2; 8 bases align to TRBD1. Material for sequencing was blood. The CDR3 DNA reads TGCGCCAGCGGACAGGGTCGTACTGAAGCTTTCTTT. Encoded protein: CASGQGRTEAFF.